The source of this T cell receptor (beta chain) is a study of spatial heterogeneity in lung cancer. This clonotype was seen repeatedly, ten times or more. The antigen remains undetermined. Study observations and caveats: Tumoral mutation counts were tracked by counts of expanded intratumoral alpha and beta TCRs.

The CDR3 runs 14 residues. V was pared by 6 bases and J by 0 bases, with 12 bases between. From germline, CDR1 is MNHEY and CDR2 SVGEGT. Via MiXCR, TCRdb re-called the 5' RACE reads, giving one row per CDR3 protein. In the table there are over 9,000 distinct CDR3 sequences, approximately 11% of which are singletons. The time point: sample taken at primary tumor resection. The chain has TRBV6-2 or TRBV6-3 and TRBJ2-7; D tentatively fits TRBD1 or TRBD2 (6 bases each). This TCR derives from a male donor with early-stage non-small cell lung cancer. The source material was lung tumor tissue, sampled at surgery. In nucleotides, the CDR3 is TGTGCCAGCAGGCAACCGGGGGCCTCCTACGAGCAGTACTTC. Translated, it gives CASRQPGASYEQYF.